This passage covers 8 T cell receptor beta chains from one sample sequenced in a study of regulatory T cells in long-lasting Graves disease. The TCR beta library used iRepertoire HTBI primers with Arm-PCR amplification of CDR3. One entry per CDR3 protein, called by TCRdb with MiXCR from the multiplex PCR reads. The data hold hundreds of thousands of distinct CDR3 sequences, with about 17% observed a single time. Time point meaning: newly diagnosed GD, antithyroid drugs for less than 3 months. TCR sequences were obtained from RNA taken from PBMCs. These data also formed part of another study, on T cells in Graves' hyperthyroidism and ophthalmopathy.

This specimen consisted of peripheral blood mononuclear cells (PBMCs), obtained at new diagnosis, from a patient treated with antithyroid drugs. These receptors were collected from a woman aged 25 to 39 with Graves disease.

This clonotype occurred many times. CDR3 nucleotide sequence: TGTGCCAGCACCTTGACAGGGCCAAACACCATATATTTT. Amino acid sequence: CASTLTGPNTIYF. V usage is TRBV12-3 or TRBV12-4 and J usage is TRBJ1-3; 7 bases fit TRBD1. The trim removed 7 bases at V and 6 bases at J, leaving 6 bases unmatched. This CDR3 region has 13 residues.

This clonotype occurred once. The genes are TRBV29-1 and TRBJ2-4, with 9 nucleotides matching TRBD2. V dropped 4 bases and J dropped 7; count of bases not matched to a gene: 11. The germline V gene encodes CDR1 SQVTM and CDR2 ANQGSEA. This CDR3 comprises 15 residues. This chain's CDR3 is CSVARAGGPGNIQYF. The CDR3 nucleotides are TGCAGCGTTGCTAGGGCGGGAGGGCCCGGGAACATTCAGTACTTC.

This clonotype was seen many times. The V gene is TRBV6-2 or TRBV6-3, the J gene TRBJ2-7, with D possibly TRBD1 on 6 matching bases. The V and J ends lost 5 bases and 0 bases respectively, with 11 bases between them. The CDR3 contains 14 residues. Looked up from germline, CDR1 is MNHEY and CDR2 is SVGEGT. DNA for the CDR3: TGTGCCAGCAGTGACAGGCCAGTCTCCTACGAGCAGTACTTC. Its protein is CASSDRPVSYEQYF.

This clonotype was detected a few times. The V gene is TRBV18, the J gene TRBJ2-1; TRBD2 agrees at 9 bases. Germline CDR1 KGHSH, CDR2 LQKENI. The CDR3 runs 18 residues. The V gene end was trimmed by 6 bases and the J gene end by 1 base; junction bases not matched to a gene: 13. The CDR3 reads CASSLYQTSGGSYNEQFF. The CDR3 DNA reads TGTGCCAGCTCTCTTTACCAGACTAGCGGAGGATCCTACAATGAGCAGTTCTTC.

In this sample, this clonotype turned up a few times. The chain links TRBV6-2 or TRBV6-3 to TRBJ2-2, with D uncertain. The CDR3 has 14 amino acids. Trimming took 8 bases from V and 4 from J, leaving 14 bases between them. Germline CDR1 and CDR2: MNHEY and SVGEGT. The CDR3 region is CASRRNVGTGELFF. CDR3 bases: TGTGCCAGCCGCAGGAATGTAGGCACCGGGGAGCTGTTTTTT.

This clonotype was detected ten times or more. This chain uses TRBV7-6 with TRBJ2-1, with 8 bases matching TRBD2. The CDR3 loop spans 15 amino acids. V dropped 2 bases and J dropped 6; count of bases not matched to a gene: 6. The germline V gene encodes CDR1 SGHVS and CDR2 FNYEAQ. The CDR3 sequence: CASSLPGREGNEQFF. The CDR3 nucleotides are TGTGCCAGCAGCTTACCCGGGAGGGAGGGCAATGAGCAGTTCTTC.

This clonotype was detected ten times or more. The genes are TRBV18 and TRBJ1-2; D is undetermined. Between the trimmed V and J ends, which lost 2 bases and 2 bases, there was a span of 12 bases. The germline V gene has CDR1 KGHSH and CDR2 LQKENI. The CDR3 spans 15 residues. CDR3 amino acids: CASSPGRGANYGYTF. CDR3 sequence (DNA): TGTGCCAGCTCACCAGGGCGGGGAGCCAACTATGGCTACACCTTC.

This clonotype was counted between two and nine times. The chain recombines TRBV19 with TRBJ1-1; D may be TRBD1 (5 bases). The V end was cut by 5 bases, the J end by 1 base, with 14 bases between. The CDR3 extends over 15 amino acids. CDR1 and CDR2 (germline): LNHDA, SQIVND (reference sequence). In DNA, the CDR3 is TGTGCCAGTAGTGTAACCGGGACCGGGAACACTGAAGCTTTCTTT. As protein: CASSVTGTGNTEAFF.